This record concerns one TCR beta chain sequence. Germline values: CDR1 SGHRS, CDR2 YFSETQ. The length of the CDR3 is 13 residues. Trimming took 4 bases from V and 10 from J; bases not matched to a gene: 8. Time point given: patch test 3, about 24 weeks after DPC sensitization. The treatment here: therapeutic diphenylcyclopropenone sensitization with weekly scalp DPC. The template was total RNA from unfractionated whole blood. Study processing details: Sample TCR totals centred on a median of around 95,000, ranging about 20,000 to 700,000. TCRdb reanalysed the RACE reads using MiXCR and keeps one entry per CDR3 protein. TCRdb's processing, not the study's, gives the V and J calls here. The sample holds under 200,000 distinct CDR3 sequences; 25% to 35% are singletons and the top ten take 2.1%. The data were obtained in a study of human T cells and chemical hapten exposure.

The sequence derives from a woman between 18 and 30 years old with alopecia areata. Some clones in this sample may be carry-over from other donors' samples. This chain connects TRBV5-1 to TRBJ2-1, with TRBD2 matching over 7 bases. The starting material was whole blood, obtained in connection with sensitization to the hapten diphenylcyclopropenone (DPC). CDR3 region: CASSLGLEDEQFF. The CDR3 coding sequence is TGCGCCAGCAGCCTAGGACTAGAGGACGAGCAGTTCTTC.